Shown below are 2 T cell receptor beta chains from a single sample sequenced in a study of T cell repertoires in cytomegalovirus infection. MiXCR, applied by TCRdb to the reads, yields one record per CDR3 protein. Among 150,000 to 200,000 distinct CDR3 sequences, under 30% were seen once, and the ten largest hold around 29%. Sequencing was performed on PBMCs. These receptors originate from a human donor in good health (CMV status not recorded). Some clones in this sample may be carry-over from other donors' samples.

V gene TRBV5-6 combines with J gene TRBJ1-1, with D unresolved. The CDR3 has 12 amino acids. Germline V lookup: CDR1 SGHDT, CDR2 YYEEEE. The V gene lost 0 bases and the J gene lost 8 bases, with 8 bases spanning the gap. In DNA form, the CDR3 reads TGTGCCAGCAGCTTGGGGACGGAGGAAGCTTTCTTT. It yields the protein CASSLGTEEAFF.

This CDR3 reads CASSLGDRDAETQYF. The CDR3 DNA follows: TGCGCCAGCAGCTTGGGGGACAGGGATGCGGAGACCCAGTACTTC. The chain is built from TRBV5-1 and TRBJ2-5; 9 bases are shared with TRBD1. J lost 5 bases, V lost 0 bases, and 5 bases had no gene match. Germline CDR1 and CDR2: SGHRS and YFSETQ. The CDR3 contains 15 residues.